These 17 T cell receptor beta chains share one sample of origin, sequenced in a study of cytomegalovirus exposure and HLA in healthy donors. Both 60 Vbeta primers and 13 Jbeta primers went into the PCR. Using immunoSEQ multiplex PCR, the repertoire was profiled, and TCRdb retains in-frame clones only, with some absent. This repertoire shows roughly 140,000 clones, 68% found once; its top ten account for roughly 4%. What was sequenced was PBMCs. The receptors come from a man between 60 and 75 years old in good health and CMV-seronegative.

V and J are TRBV10-3 and TRBJ1-5; maybe TRBD1 (6 bases). Germline CDR1 ENHRY, CDR2 SYGVKD. Trimming shortened V by 8 bases and J by 3 bases, and 8 bases separated the two germline ends. CDR3 length: 12 residues. The CDR3 is CAIRGANQPQHF. DNA of the CDR3: TGTGCCATCCGGGGGGCCAATCAGCCCCAGCATTTT.

V usage is TRBV2 and J usage is TRBJ2-7; 8 bases align to TRBD2. Germline values: CDR1 SNHLY, CDR2 FYNNEI. V lost 5 bases, J lost 0 bases, and 6 bases stayed unmatched. The CDR3 spans 15 residues. CDR3 loop: CASSPTSGGSYEQYF. CDR3 nucleotides: TGTGCCAGCAGTCCTACTAGCGGCGGCTCCTACGAGCAGTACTTC.

The rearrangement links TRBV4-2 to TRBJ1-1; 7 bases agree with TRBD1. Germline lookup yields CDR1 LGHNA and CDR2 YNFKEQ. V was clipped by 4 bases and J by 1 base; unmatched bases: 6. CDR3 size: 15 residues. CDR3 coding DNA: TGTGCCAGCAGCCTCTCCGCAGGGGGGAACACTGAAGCTTTCTTT. Its protein is CASSLSAGGNTEAFF.

About this clone: A junction end diverges from the germline sequence, so it may reflect a read error. The chain carries TRBV27 and TRBJ2-7, with 9 positions matching TRBD2. The CDR3 consists of 15 residues. Germline-derived CDR1 and CDR2 are MNHEY and SMNVEV (reference sequence). DNA for the CDR3: TGTGCAAGCACGGAGACGAGCGGGAGGACGTACGAGCAGTACTTC. Translated: CASTETSGRTYEQYF.

The chain combines TRBV15 with TRBJ2-2, with 7 bases that match TRBD1. Unmatched junction bases numbered 10, after V lost 1 base and J lost 2 bases. The CDR3 covers 18 residues. Germline CDR1 reads LNHNV; CDR2 reads YYDKDF (reference sequence). The CDR3 loop is CATSRVPIGTDNTGELFF. The CDR3 bases are TGTGCCACCAGCAGAGTTCCCATCGGGACAGATAACACCGGGGAGCTGTTTTTT.

The rearrangement uses TRBV29-1 and TRBJ2-1; maybe TRBD2 (6 bases). Per the germline V gene, CDR1 is SQVTM and CDR2 is ANQGSEA. The CDR3 totals 14 residues. The germline V and J ends were trimmed by 8 bases and 0 bases, with 14 bases remaining between them. The CDR3 DNA is TGCAGCTTCCGTGGGAGGATCTCCTACAATGAGCAGTTCTTC. This encodes CSFRGRISYNEQFF.

The chain combines TRBV29-1 with TRBJ1-3, with unresolved D. The V and J ends lost 1 base and 0 bases respectively, with 13 bases between them. Germline V gives CDR1 SQVTM, CDR2 ANQGSEA. The CDR3 spans 16 residues. CDR3 sequence reads: CSVEGRGPHSGNTIYF. DNA of the CDR3: TGCAGCGTTGAAGGCCGGGGTCCCCACTCTGGAAACACCATATATTTT.

The chain couples TRBV15 to TRBJ2-7; TRBD2 might be the D (6 bases). Trimming pared 0 bases from V and 4 bases from J, leaving 16 bases between. The CDR3 is 16 residues long. Germline values: CDR1 LNHNV, CDR2 YYDKDF (reference sequence). For the CDR3, the DNA is TGTGCCACCAGCAGAGATGGGGGTAGCGGCCTTTACGAGCAGTACTTC. Protein product: CATSRDGGSGLYEQYF.

Remarks on this clone: Other DNA sequences from this sample encode an identical CDR3 as well. The rearrangement uses TRBV5-4 and TRBJ1-2; 8 bases align to TRBD1. Germline CDR1 is SGHNT and CDR2 is YYREEE (reference sequence). V lost 4 bases and J lost 5; bases outside the gene matches: 13. This CDR3 comprises 16 residues. In DNA form, the CDR3 reads TGTGCCAGCAGCCCCGGACCTTGGACAGGGCAATATGGCTACACCTTC. This translates into CASSPGPWTGQYGYTF.

This chain links TRBV29-1 with TRBJ1-3; D not resolved. Germline V gene data show CDR1 as SQVTM and CDR2 as ANQGSEA. The CDR3 length is 15 residues. The germline V and J ends were trimmed by 4 bases and 0 bases, with 13 bases remaining between them. CDR3 sequence reads: CSVGRDAYSGNTIYF. CDR3 DNA: TGCAGCGTTGGGAGAGACGCCTACTCTGGAAACACCATATATTTT.

The V gene is TRBV5-1, the J gene TRBJ1-6; a possible D gene is TRBD1 (5 bases). V was shortened by 4 bases and J by 5 bases, with 13 bases between the two germline ends. The CDR3 extends over 15 amino acids. Germline lookup yields CDR1 SGHRS and CDR2 YFSETQ. The CDR3 coding sequence is TGCGCCAGCAGCCAGGACATACGGAATAATTCACCCCTCCACTTT. Its translation: CASSQDIRNNSPLHF.

This clone occurred a few times. This rearrangement joins TRBV2 to TRBJ1-4; a possible D gene is TRBD1 (5 bases). Germline V gene lookup returns CDR1 SNHLY and CDR2 FYNNEI. The CDR3 has 13 residues. Trimming left V 8 bases short and J 4 bases short, with 11 bases between. CDR3 region: CASQTAINEKLFF. The CDR3 nucleotides read TGTGCCAGCCAGACAGCTATTAATGAAAAACTGTTTTTT.

This clone has just one count. V is TRBV28 and J is TRBJ2-7; 7 bases align to TRBD2. The CDR3 length is 14 residues. V lost 7 bases and J lost 2; bases outside the gene matches: 8. CDR1 and CDR2 (germline): MDHEN, SYDVKM. Written as DNA, the CDR3 is TGTGCCAGCATGAGGACTAGTTCGCCCTACGAGCAGTACTTC. Translating gives CASMRTSSPYEQYF. The full variable domain, completed using reference TRBV28 and TRBJ2-7, is DVKVTQSSRYLVKRTGEKVFLECVQDMDHENMFWYRQDPGLGLRLIYFSYDVKMKEKGDIPEGYSVSREKKERFSLILESASTNQTSMYLCASMRTSSPYEQYFGPGTRLTVT.

This clone has a handful of counts. The chain combines TRBV5-1 with TRBJ1-2; the D gene is possibly TRBD1 (6 bases). V was trimmed by 5 bases and J by 0 bases, leaving 20 bases between them. CDR3 length: 17 residues. Germline CDR1 reads SGHRS; CDR2 reads YFSETQ. Here the CDR3 reads CASSYSQRDISNYGYTF. The CDR3 nucleotides are TGCGCCAGCAGTTATTCCCAAAGGGACATCTCTAACTATGGCTACACCTTC.

This chain joins TRBV7-3 and TRBJ2-2; D gene ambiguous. The V end was cut by 4 bases, the J end by 0 bases, with 6 bases between. The CDR3 spans 14 residues. The V gene's germline CDR1 is SGHTA and CDR2 FQGTGA. The CDR3 nucleotides are TGTGCCAGCAGCTCCCTCGCGAACACCGGGGAGCTGTTTTTT. It translates to CASSSLANTGELFF.

The V gene is TRBV5-4, the J gene TRBJ1-1; D perhaps matches TRBD1 (6 bases). Germline CDR1 reads SGHNT; CDR2 reads YYREEE (reference sequence). This CDR3 has 12 amino acids. Trimming removed 3 bases from V and 8 bases from J, with 11 bases in between. The CDR3 nucleotides read TGTGCCAGCAGCTCGCCGGGACAAGAAGCTTTCTTT. Its translation is CASSSPGQEAFF.

Comments on this clone: The junction does not match germline at one end; this may be a read error. J is TRBJ2-7 and V is TRBV30; D might be TRBD2 (6 bases). CDR1 GTSNPN and CDR2 SVGIG come from the germline V gene (reference sequence). This CDR3 is built from 14 residues. Here the CDR3 reads CAWGVRLGAWEQYF. For the CDR3, the DNA is TGTGCCTGGGGTGTGCGACTAGGGGCTTGGGAGCAGTACTTC.